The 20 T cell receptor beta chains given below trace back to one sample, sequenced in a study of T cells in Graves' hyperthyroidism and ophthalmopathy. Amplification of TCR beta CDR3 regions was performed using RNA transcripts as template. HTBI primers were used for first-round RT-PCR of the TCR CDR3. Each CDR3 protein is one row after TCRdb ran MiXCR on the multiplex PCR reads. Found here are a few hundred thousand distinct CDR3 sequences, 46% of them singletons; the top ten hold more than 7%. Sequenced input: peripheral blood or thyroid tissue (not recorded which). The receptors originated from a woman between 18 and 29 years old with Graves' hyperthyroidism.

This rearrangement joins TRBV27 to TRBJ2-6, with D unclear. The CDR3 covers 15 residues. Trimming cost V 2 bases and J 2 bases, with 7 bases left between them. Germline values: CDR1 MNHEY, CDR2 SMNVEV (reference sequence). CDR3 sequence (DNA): TGTGCCAGCAGTTTAATTGACGCTGGGGCCAACGTCCTGACTTTC. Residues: CASSLIDAGANVLTF.

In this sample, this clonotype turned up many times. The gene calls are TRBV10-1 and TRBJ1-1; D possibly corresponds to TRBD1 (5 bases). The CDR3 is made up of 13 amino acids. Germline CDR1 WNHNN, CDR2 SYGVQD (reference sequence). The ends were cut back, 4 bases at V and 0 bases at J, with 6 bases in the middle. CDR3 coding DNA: TGCGCCAGCAGTGGACAGATGAACACTGAAGCTTTCTTT. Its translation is CASSGQMNTEAFF.

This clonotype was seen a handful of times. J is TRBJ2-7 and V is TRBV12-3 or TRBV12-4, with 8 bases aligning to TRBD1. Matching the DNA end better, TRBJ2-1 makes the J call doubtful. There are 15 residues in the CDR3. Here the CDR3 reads CASSSIGQGYNEQFF. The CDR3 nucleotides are TGTGCCAGCAGTTCAATAGGACAGGGCTACAATGAGCAGTTCTTC.

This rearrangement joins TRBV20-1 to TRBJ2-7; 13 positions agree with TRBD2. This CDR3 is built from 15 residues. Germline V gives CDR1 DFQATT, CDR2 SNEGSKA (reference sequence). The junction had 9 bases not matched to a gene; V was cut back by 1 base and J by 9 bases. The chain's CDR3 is CSARGTSGSVEVQYF. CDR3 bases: TGCAGTGCTAGAGGGACTAGCGGGAGTGTCGAGGTGCAGTACTTC.

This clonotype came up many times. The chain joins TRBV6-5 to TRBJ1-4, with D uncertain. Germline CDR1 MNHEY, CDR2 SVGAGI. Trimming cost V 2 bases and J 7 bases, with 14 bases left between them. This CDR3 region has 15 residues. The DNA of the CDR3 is TGTGCCAGCAGTTACGATTCTACGGACGGTGAAAAACTGTTTTTT. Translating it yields CASSYDSTDGEKLFF.

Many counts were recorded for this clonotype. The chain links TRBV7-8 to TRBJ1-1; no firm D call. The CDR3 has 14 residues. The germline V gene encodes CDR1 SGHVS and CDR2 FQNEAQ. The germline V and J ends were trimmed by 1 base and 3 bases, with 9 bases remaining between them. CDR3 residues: CASSLERGHTEAFF. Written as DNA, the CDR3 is TGTGCCAGCAGCTTAGAGCGAGGGCACACTGAAGCTTTCTTT.

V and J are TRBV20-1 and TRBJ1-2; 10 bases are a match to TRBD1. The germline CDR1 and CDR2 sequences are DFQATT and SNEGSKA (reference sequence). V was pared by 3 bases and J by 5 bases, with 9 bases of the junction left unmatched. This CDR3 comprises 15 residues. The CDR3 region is CSARGDRGRRYGYTF. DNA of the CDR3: TGCAGTGCTAGGGGGGACAGGGGAAGAAGGTATGGCTACACCTTC.

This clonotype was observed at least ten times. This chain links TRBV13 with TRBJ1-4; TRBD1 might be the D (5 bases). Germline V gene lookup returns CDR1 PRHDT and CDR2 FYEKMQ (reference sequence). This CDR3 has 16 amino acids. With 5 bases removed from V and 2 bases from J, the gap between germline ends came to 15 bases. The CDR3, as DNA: TGTGCCAGCAGCCCAAGAGGGGAAGGGACTAATGAAAAACTGTTTTTT. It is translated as CASSPRGEGTNEKLFF.

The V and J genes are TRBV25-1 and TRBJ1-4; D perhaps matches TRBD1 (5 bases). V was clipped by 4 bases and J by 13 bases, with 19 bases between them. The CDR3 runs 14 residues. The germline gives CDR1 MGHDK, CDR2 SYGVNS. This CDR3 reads CASSAHQGSSSLFF. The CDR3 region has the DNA TGTGCCAGCAGTGCTCACCAGGGCAGTTCTTCACTGTTTTTT.

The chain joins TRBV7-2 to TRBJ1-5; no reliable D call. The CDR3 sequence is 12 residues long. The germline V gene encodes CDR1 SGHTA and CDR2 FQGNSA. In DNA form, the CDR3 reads TGTGTTAGCACGCGGGGTAATCAGCCCCAGCATTTT. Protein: CVSTRGNQPQHF.

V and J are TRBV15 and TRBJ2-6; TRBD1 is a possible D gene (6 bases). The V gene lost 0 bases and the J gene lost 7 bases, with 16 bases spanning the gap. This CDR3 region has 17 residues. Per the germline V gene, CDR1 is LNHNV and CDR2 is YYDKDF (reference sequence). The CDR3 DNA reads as TGTGCCACCAGCAGAGAGGGGGCTTCCCTGCTAGCCAACGTCCTGACTTTC. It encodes CATSREGASLLANVLTF. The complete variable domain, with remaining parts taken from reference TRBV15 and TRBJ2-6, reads DAMVIQNPRYQVTQFGKPVTLSCSQTLNHNVMYWYQQKSSQAPKLLFHYYDKDFNNEADTPDNFQSRRPNTSFCFLDIRSPGLGDTAMYLCATSREGASLLANVLTFGAGSRLTVL.

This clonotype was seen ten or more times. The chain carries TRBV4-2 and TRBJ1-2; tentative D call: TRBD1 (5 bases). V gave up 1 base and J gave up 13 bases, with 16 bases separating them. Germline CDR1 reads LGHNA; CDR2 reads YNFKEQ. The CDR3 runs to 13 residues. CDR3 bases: TGTGCCAGCAGCCAAGTAAGAGTCGGGACCTCCACCTTC. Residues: CASSQVRVGTSTF.

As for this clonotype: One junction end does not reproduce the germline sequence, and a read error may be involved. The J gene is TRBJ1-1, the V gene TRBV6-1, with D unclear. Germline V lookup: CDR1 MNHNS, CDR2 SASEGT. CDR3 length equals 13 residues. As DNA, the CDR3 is TGTGCCGGCAGCCCAGGAGGGCGCGCTGAAGCTTTCTTT. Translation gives CAGSPGGRAEAFF.

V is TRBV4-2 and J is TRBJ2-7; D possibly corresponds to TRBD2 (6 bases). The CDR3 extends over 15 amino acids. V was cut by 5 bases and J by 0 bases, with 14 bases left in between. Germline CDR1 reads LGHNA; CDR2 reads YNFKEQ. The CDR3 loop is CASSTAGLLSYEQYF. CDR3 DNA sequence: TGTGCCAGCAGCACCGCGGGACTCCTCTCCTACGAGCAGTACTTC.

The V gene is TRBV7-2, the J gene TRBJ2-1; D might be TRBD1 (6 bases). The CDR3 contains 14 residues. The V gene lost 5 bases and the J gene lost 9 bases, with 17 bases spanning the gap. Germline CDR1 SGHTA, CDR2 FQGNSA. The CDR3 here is CASSPNWGLGEQFF. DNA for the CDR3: TGTGCCAGCAGCCCGAATTGGGGGCTCGGTGAGCAGTTCTTC.

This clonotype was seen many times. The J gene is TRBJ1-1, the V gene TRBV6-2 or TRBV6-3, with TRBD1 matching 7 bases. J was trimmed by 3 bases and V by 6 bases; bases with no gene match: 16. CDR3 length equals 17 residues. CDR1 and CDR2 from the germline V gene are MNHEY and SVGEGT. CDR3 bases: TGTGCCAGCAGGAGCCGGGACAGCGCTTTATTGGACACTGAAGCTTTCTTT. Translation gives CASRSRDSALLDTEAFF.

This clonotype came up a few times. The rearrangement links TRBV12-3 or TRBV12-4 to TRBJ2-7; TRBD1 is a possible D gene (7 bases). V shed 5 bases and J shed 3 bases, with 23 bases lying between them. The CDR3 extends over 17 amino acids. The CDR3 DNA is TGTGCCAGCAGTGAAGGACGCCCGGGGGACAGTTACTACGAGCAGTACTTC. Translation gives CASSEGRPGDSYYEQYF.

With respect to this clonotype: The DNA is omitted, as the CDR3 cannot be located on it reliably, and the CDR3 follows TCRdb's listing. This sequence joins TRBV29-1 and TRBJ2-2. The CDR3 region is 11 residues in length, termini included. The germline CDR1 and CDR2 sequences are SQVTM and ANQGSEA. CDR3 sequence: CSVSGGGSCFF.

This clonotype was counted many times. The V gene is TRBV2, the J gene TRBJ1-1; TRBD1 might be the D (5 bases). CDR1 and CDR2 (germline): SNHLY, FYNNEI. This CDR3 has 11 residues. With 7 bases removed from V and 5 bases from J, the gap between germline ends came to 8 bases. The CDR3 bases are TGTGCCAGCATGGGGGGGACTGAAGCTTTCTTT. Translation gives CASMGGTEAFF.

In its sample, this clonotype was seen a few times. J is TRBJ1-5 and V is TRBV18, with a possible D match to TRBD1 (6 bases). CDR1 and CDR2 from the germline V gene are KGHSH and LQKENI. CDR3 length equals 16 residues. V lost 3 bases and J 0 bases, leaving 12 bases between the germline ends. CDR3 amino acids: CASSPRRGNSNQPQHF. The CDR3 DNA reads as TGTGCCAGCTCACCCCGCAGGGGCAATAGCAATCAGCCCCAGCATTTT.